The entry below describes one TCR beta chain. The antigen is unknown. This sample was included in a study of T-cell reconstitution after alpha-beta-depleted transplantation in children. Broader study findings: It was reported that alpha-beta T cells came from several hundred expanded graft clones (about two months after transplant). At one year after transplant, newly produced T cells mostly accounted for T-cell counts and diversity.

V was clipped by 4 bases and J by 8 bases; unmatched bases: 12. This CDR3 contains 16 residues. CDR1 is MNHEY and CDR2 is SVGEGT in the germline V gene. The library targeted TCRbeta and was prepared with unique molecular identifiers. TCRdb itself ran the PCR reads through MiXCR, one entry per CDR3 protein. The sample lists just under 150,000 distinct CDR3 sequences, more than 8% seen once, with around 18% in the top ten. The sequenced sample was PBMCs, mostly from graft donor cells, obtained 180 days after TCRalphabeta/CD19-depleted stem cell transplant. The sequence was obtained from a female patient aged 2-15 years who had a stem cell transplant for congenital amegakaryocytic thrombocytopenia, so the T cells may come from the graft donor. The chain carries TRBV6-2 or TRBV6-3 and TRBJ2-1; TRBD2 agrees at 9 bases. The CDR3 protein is CASSLGREGPLDEQFF. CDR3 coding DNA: TGTGCCAGCAGTTTAGGGCGGGAGGGCCCTTTGGATGAGCAGTTCTTC.